This T cell receptor (beta chain) came from a study of blood T cell repertoires in COVID-19. Overall study: Specimens from acute and convalescent COVID-19 originated in the United States, Italy and Spain. In each case, the material was cDNA or gDNA derived from T cells, B-cell-depleted T cells, or PBMCs.

This clone was detected only a few times. V lost 8 bases to trimming and J lost 4 bases, with 18 bases between them. In germline, CDR1 is SEHNR, CDR2 FQNEAQ (reference sequence). This CDR3 contains 14 residues. Per the study methods: Estimates of nucleated cell counts were drawn from the amplification of reference gene primers. The assay was immunoSEQ multiplex PCR, and TCRdb's table has in-frame clones only and misses some. D and trimming were read from the DNA, whereas the V and J calls and clone size are those reported in that table. This sample has 95,000 to 100,000 clones, with around 90% found just once.

The source is a man over 45 with acute or convalescent COVID-19. The J gene is TRBJ2-7, the V gene TRBV7-9; D gene uncertain. The sample comprised peripheral blood. The CDR3 loop reads CASAHWAVKYEQYF. The CDR3 bases are TGTGCCAGCGCCCATTGGGCAGTGAAATACGAGCAGTACTTC.